This is a list of T cell receptor beta chains from one sample in a study of T cell changes during pregnancy in multiple sclerosis. Sequenced by immunoSEQ multiplex PCR; TCRdb stores in-frame clones only, minus some. The data show under 40,000 clones, approximately 93% seen once. The specimen comprised CD8+ T cells from peripheral blood mononuclear cells, sampled in the third trimester of pregnancy. Every receptor here comes from a female donor with multiple sclerosis, enrolled in a pregnancy study. Both conserved end residues are part of each CDR3.

V: TRBV13
J: TRBJ2-7
CDR3: CASTRRGAGHEQYF

V: TRBV27
J: TRBJ2-7
CDR3: CASSPGTVHEQYF

V: TRBV9
J: TRBJ2-6
CDR3: CASSNPGQGFSGANVLTF

V: TRBV5-8
J: TRBJ1-2
CDR3: CASSGGQFYGYTF

V: TRBV10-3
J: TRBJ1-5
CDR3: CAISEGGGNQPQHF

V: TRBV7-6
J: TRBJ2-3
CDR3: CASSSPRSGGAPDTQYF

V: TRBV10-3
J: TRBJ1-5
CDR3: CAISESTGNQPQHF

V: TRBV9
J: TRBJ2-6
CDR3: CASSVDSGSGANVLTF

V: TRBV28
J: TRBJ2-3
CDR3: CASSNSGATDTQYF

V: TRBV12-5
J: TRBJ2-2
CDR3: CASRWEGLNTGELFF

V: TRBV4-1
J: TRBJ2-3
CDR3: CASSQVAGGSTDTQYF

V: TRBV7-2
J: TRBJ2-1
CDR3: CASSLRRDRESSYNEQFF

V: TRBV29-1
J: TRBJ1-1
CDR3: CSIGGSGTEAFF

V: TRBV9
J: TRBJ2-7
CDR3: CASSVVPGVDEQYF

V: TRBV7-3
J: TRBJ2-1
CDR3: CASSPGQGLTYNEQFF

V: TRBV4-1
J: TRBJ2-3
CDR3: CASNSPTGETDTQYF

V: TRBV7-3
J: TRBJ2-1
CDR3: CASRLRLGDEQFF

V: TRBV30
J: TRBJ2-1
CDR3: CAWSVGVNSYNEQFF

V: TRBV9
J: TRBJ1-4
CDR3: CASSVDAGNREKLFF

V: TRBV5-1
J: TRBJ1-1
CDR3: CASSLAGRNTEAFF

V: TRBV6-1
J: TRBJ2-7
CDR3: CASTEGTGGYEQYF

V: TRBV4-1
J: TRBJ1-3
CDR3: CASSQVGTGGHNTIYF

V: TRBV6-4
J: TRBJ2-1
CDR3: CASSVVSGTTNEQFF

V: TRBV11-3
J: TRBJ2-1
CDR3: CASSSGGNEQFF

V: TRBV11-2
J: TRBJ1-6
CDR3: CASSPGQGGTPLHF

V: TRBV7-6
J: TRBJ2-7
CDR3: CASSPGTGGSYEQYF

V: TRBV5-1
J: TRBJ2-1
CDR3: CASSPGTSGAGDEQFF

V: TRBV29-1
J: TRBJ1-1
CDR3: CSVMTLDRINTEAFF

V: TRBV5-5
J: TRBJ2-7
CDR3: CASSSAGYEQYF